The rows below give T cell receptor beta chains drawn from one sample of a study of early T cells in non-severe SARS-CoV-2 infection. TCRdb re-derived calls from the 5' RACE reads in MiXCR, one entry per CDR3 protein. This table has 100,000 to 150,000 distinct CDR3 sequences, about 16% appearing once. What was sequenced was whole blood. Every receptor here comes from an adult who was a healthcare worker with PCR-confirmed SARS-CoV-2 infection or an uninfected control (not recorded which). The CDR3 runs from the conserved cysteine through the conserved F or W. Each record gives: V gene, clone size, D gene, J gene, CDR3 protein, CDR3 DNA. D genes are given only for firm matches. The size of a clone is reported for some rows only, either as once, few or many, or as a class for expanded clones.

TRBV18	few	NA	TRBJ1-6	CASSPDDSPLHF	TGTGCCAGCTCACCAGATGATTCACCCCTCCACTTT
TRBV7-9	few	NA	TRBJ1-6	CASRFRNIYSNSPLHF	TGTGCCAGCAGGTTTCGGAACATATACTCTAATTCACCCCTCCACTTT
TRBV25-1	NA	NA	TRBJ1-5	CASSEYPDNQPQHF	TGTGCCAGCAGTGAATACCCCGACAATCAGCCCCAGCATTTT
TRBV7-9	many	NA	TRBJ2-1	CASSRGLANEQFF	TGTGCCAGCAGCCGAGGGTTGGCGAATGAGCAGTTCTTC
TRBV20-1	NA	NA	TRBJ1-6	CSARDSRHSYNSPLHF	TGCAGTGCTAGAGATAGCAGACACTCCTATAATTCACCCCTCCACTTT
TRBV10-2	NA	TRBD2	TRBJ2-3	CASRGTGGADTQYF	TGCGCCAGCCGGGGGACGGGGGGAGCAGATACGCAGTATTTT
TRBV12-3/TRBV12-4	many	NA	TRBJ2-2	CASSNSGRGTGELFF	TGTGCCAGCAGCAACAGCGGGCGCGGCACCGGGGAGCTGTTTTTT
TRBV18	few	TRBD2	TRBJ2-1	CASSPSGGASEQFF	TGTGCCAGCTCACCTAGCGGGGGGGCCTCTGAGCAGTTCTTC
TRBV12-3/TRBV12-4	NA	NA	TRBJ2-3	CASSFGLGSTDTQYF	TGTGCCAGCAGTTTCGGGCTAGGTAGCACAGATACGCAGTATTTT
TRBV5-1	NA	NA	TRBJ2-6	CASSATGPAPSGANVLTF	TGCGCCAGCAGCGCTACAGGGCCTGCGCCTTCTGGGGCCAACGTCCTGACTTTC
TRBV6-2/TRBV6-3	few	NA	TRBJ2-7	CASRVDRDSLYEQYF	TGTGCCAGCAGAGTTGACCGGGACTCTCTCTACGAGCAGTACTTC
TRBV4-1	NA	TRBD1	TRBJ2-2	CASSQDRGSGELFF	TGCGCCAGCAGCCAAGACAGGGGGTCCGGGGAGCTGTTTTTT
TRBV7-2	few	NA	TRBJ1-6	CASGLIGSPLHF	TGTGCTTCAGGGTTGATCGGTTCACCCCTCCACTTT
TRBV9	few	NA	TRBJ2-1	CASSVVQGSEQFF	TGTGCCAGCAGCGTAGTCCAGGGAAGTGAGCAGTTCTTC
TRBV3-1	few	TRBD1	TRBJ2-7	CASSHLTGGGEQYF	TGTGCCAGCAGCCACCTGACAGGGGGCGGCGAGCAGTACTTC
TRBV29-1	NA	TRBD1	TRBJ1-2	CSVGQGASYGYTF	TGCAGCGTCGGACAGGGGGCCAGCTATGGCTACACCTTC
TRBV7-3	many	NA	TRBJ2-3	CASSPNSPMASTDTQYF	TGTGCCAGCAGCCCAAATTCTCCTATGGCTAGCACAGATACGCAGTATTTT
TRBV3-1	few	NA	TRBJ1-1	CASSLAGIPEAFF	TGTGCCAGCAGCCTGGCGGGTATCCCTGAAGCTTTCTTT
TRBV6-5	many	TRBD1	TRBJ1-1	CASKPQGGNTEAFF	TGTGCCAGCAAACCGCAGGGGGGGAACACTGAAGCTTTCTTT
TRBV10-3	few	NA	TRBJ2-7	CAISESREQYF	TGTGCCATCAGTGAGTCGCGGGAGCAGTACTTC
TRBV11-2	few	TRBD1	TRBJ2-2	CASSWTGNTGELFF	TGTGCCAGCAGCTGGACAGGGAACACCGGGGAGCTGTTTTTT
TRBV11-2	NA	TRBD2	TRBJ2-1	CASSSTGGAHNEQFF	TGTGCCAGCAGCTCTACCGGGGGGGCACACAATGAGCAGTTCTTC
TRBV20-1	many	TRBD2	TRBJ2-2	CSATTSGNTGELFF	TGCAGTGCTACGACTAGCGGTAACACCGGGGAGCTGTTTTTT
TRBV24-1	NA	NA	TRBJ2-3	CATSDLTTDTQYF	TGTGCCACCAGTGATTTGACCACAGATACGCAGTATTTT
TRBV7-2	NA	TRBD1	TRBJ2-1	CASSPHRGGEQFF	TGTGCCAGCAGCCCCCACAGGGGTGGTGAGCAGTTCTTC
TRBV10-3	NA	TRBD2	TRBJ2-5	CAISPSGGKETQYF	TGTGCCATCTCGCCCAGCGGGGGAAAAGAGACCCAGTACTTC
TRBV3-1	few	TRBD1	TRBJ2-1	CASSPRDRAPFNEQFF	TGTGCCAGCAGCCCGAGGGACAGGGCCCCTTTCAATGAGCAGTTCTTC
TRBV4-1	few	NA	TRBJ2-4	CASSQGGQGDKTKNIQYF	TGCGCCAGCAGCCAGGGGGGCCAGGGGGATAAGACCAAAAACATTCAGTACTTC
TRBV20-1	few	NA	TRBJ2-7	CSAAGRVSYEQYF	TGCAGTGCTGCCGGACGGGTCTCCTACGAGCAGTACTTC
TRBV5-1	NA	NA	TRBJ1-2	CASSLSRNSYGYTF	TGCGCCAGCAGCTTGTCCAGGAATTCCTATGGCTACACCTTC
TRBV20-1	NA	NA	TRBJ2-3	CSAKKGRGTDTQYF	TGCAGTGCTAAAAAAGGCCGGGGCACAGATACGCAGTATTTT
TRBV5-1	few	NA	TRBJ2-3	CASSLEERADTQYF	TGCGCCAGCAGCTTAGAAGAGAGGGCAGATACGCAGTATTTT
TRBV6-4	few	NA	TRBJ2-5	CASSYSSAETQYF	TGTGCCAGCAGTTATTCTAGCGCCGAGACCCAGTACTTC
TRBV11-2	NA	NA	TRBJ2-3	CASSPGGGRTDTQYF	TGTGCCAGCAGCCCTGGGGGGGGCCGCACAGATACGCAGTATTTT
TRBV30	NA	NA	TRBJ2-7	CAWTEGGHEQYF	TGTGCCTGGACTGAAGGAGGGCACGAGCAGTACTTC
TRBV4-1	NA	NA	TRBJ2-7	CASNQDTAGASYEQYF	TGCGCCAGCAACCAAGATACGGCAGGAGCCTCCTACGAGCAGTACTTC
TRBV30	few	NA	TRBJ1-6	CAWSVHRNSPLHF	TGTGCCTGGAGTGTGCACAGAAATTCACCCCTCCACTTT